This T cell receptor beta chain was sequenced during a study of neurological immune-mediated disorders. This CDR3 region has 17 residues. From germline, CDR1 is SGHTA and CDR2 FQGNSA. The ends lost 5 bases at V and 4 bases at J; junction bases unmatched: 6. The cDNA was synthesized by means of template-switch 5'RACE, which was carried out with 10-nucleotide random UMIs. One entry per CDR3 protein results from TCRdb running MiXCR on the 5' RACE reads. Counted here are approximately 68,000 distinct CDR3 sequences, approximately 5% occurring once; the ten biggest clones make up over 2%. This clonotype was found many times.

The chain is built from TRBV7-2 and TRBJ2-2; 14 nucleotides line up with TRBD2. Input material: PBMCs. The sequence came from a woman between 70 and 85 years old with multiple sclerosis. The CDR3 reads CASSPPGLAGVTGELFF. CDR3 nucleotides: TGTGCCAGCAGCCCCCCGGGACTAGCGGGAGTCACCGGGGAGCTGTTTTTT.